Shown below are 19 T cell receptor beta chains from a single sample sequenced in a study of T-cell memory formation after mild COVID-19. TCRdb fed the 5' RACE reads into MiXCR, producing one record per CDR3 protein. The sample lists over 400,000 distinct CDR3 sequences; 23% were seen once. Input material: PBMCs or a T cell subset sorted from them (not recorded which). These receptors all come from an adult woman who had mild COVID-19 (a few samples of this study predate the infection). Cell type and time point are not known.

V gene TRBV12-3 or TRBV12-4 combines with J gene TRBJ1-2; D unclear. Between the trimmed V and J ends, which lost 5 bases and 6 bases, there was a span of 16 bases. This CDR3 region has 14 residues. The CDR3 sequence: CASSRYPFRDGYTF. CDR3 nucleotides: TGTGCCAGCAGTCGGTACCCTTTTAGGGATGGCTACACCTTC.

In its sample, this clonotype was seen a few times. CDR3 nucleotide sequence: TGTGCCAGCAGTTTAAGAGGGAAACTACCTGGAAACACCATATATTTT. It translates to CASSLRGKLPGNTIYF. This chain connects TRBV12-3 or TRBV12-4 to TRBJ1-3; no definite D call. The ends were cut back, 2 bases at V and 2 bases at J, with 13 bases in the middle. CDR3 length equals 16 residues.

This clonotype was counted only a few times. The V call is TRBV5-1, the J call TRBJ2-1, with TRBD1 matching over 8 bases. Germline CDR1 reads SGHRS; CDR2 reads YFSETQ. CDR3 length: 15 residues. With V trimmed by 4 bases and J by 8 bases, 11 bases remained unmatched. The CDR3 region is CASSPRTGFGDEQFF. CDR3 coding DNA: TGCGCCAGCAGCCCCCGGACAGGGTTCGGCGATGAGCAGTTCTTC. Full variable domain (remainder filled in from reference TRBV5-1 and TRBJ2-1): KAGVTQTPRYLIKTRGQQVTLSCSPISGHRSVSWYQQTPGQGLQFLFEYFSETQRNKGNFPGRFSGRQFSNSRSEMNVSTLELGDSALYLCASSPRTGFGDEQFFGPGTRLTVL.

There are many counts of this clonotype. The chain uses TRBV11-2 and TRBJ2-7; 12 nucleotides match TRBD2. Germline V CDR1 and CDR2: SGHAT, FQNNGV. The junction had 4 bases not matched to a gene; V was cut back by 1 base and J by 3 bases. This CDR3 is 16 amino acids long. The CDR3: CASSLVTSGSVYEQYF. The CDR3, as DNA: TGTGCCAGCAGCTTAGTGACTAGCGGGAGTGTCTACGAGCAGTACTTC.

The chain employs TRBV7-2 and TRBJ2-7, with 7 bases that match TRBD1. This CDR3 has 14 amino acids. Unmatched junction bases numbered 3, after V lost 1 base and J lost 3 bases. Germline lookup yields CDR1 SGHTA and CDR2 FQGNSA. CDR3 nucleotide sequence: TGTGCCAGCAGCTTAGGAGGGGGCGGCTACGAGCAGTACTTC. The encoded protein is CASSLGGGGYEQYF.

The chain couples TRBV5-1 to TRBJ2-1, with 7 positions matching TRBD1. This CDR3 contains 15 residues. J gave up 0 bases and V 4 bases, and 4 bases lay outside the gene matches. In germline, CDR1 is SGHRS, CDR2 YFSETQ. CDR3 coding DNA: TGCGCCAGCAGCAGGGACAGTCTCTCCTACAATGAGCAGTTCTTC. Its protein product is CASSRDSLSYNEQFF.

The V gene is TRBV12-3 or TRBV12-4, the J gene TRBJ1-1; no clear D. V lost 2 bases and J lost 3, with 10 bases in between. This CDR3 spans 14 amino acids. CDR3 bases: TGTGCCAGCAGTTTACGTTCCCGGGACACTGAAGCTTTCTTT. The encoded protein is CASSLRSRDTEAFF.

This clonotype was detected only a few times. The rearrangement links TRBV7-2 to TRBJ2-1, with D perhaps being TRBD1 or TRBD2 (6 bases each). The CDR3 has 16 amino acids. Trimming removed 2 bases from V and 7 bases from J, with 18 bases in between. Germline V lookup: CDR1 SGHTA, CDR2 FQGNSA. CDR3 in DNA: TGTGCCAGCAGCTTATACGACTTCTTAGGGGGGAATGAGCAGTTCTTC. As protein: CASSLYDFLGGNEQFF.

This sequence joins TRBV7-2 and TRBJ2-1; D uncertain. Deletions cut 0 bases from V and 4 bases from J, with 13 bases between. Per the germline V gene, CDR1 is SGHTA and CDR2 is FQGNSA. This CDR3 has 16 amino acids. The CDR3 DNA follows: TGTGCCAGCAGCTTAGCGTCCCTAACTTATTACAATGAGCAGTTCTTC. It is translated as CASSLASLTYYNEQFF.

This sequence joins TRBV6-6 and TRBJ1-1, with a possible D match to TRBD1 (6 bases). The V end was cut by 6 bases, the J end by 1 base, with 15 bases between. The germline V gene has CDR1 MNHNY and CDR2 SVGAGI (reference sequence). The CDR3 has 15 amino acids. The CDR3 spells CASSAQGIGNTEAFF. The CDR3 DNA sequence: TGTGCCAGCAGCGCACAGGGTATCGGGAACACTGAAGCTTTCTTT.

The genes are TRBV6-5 and TRBJ2-2; 7 bases fit TRBD1. This CDR3 region has 14 residues. J lost 4 bases, V lost 7 bases, and 6 bases had no gene match. Germline values: CDR1 MNHEY, CDR2 SVGAGI. CDR3: CASTLQGITGELFF. The CDR3 DNA reads TGTGCCAGCACCCTACAGGGGATCACCGGGGAGCTGTTTTTT.

Remarks on this clonotype: A junction boundary mismatches the germline segment, possibly from a read error. This sequence joins TRBV12-3 or TRBV12-4 and TRBJ2-7; D gene unclear. The CDR3 consists of 11 residues. The CDR3 DNA is TGTGCCAGCGGTTTGGGCCACGAGCAGTACTTC. Amino acids: CASGLGHEQYF.

The V and J genes are TRBV24-1 and TRBJ2-5; TRBD2 matches 15 bases. The CDR3 is made up of 12 amino acids. V was pared by 9 bases and J by 9 bases, with 1 base of the junction left unmatched. Germline V CDR1 and CDR2: KGHDR, SFDVKD. CDR3 sequence (DNA): TGTGCCACCGGACTAGCGGGAGGGCCCCAGTACTTC. It codes for CATGLAGGPQYF.

The chain couples TRBV7-8 to TRBJ2-1; the D gene could be TRBD1 or TRBD2 (5 bases each). The length of the CDR3 is 14 residues. Germline-derived CDR1 and CDR2 are SGHVS and FQNEAQ. Trimming shortened V by 3 bases and J by 10 bases, and 16 bases separated the two germline ends. The CDR3 coding sequence is TGTGCCAGCAGCTTGGGACCCACCAGGGAAGAGCAGTTCTTC. Its translation: CASSLGPTREEQFF. Variable domain in full (rest from reference TRBV7-8 and TRBJ2-1): GAGVSQSPRYKVAKRGQDVALRCDPISGHVSLFWYQQALGQGPEFLTYFQNEAQLDKSGLPSDRFFAERPEGSVSTLKIQRTQQEDSAVYLCASSLGPTREEQFFGPGTRLTVL.

The V gene is TRBV10-3, the J gene TRBJ2-7, with 14 bases matching TRBD2. CDR1 is ENHRY, CDR2 SYGVKD, per germline. The V segment lost 10 bases and the J segment 3 bases; nucleotides outside the gene matches: 2. The CDR3 consists of 13 residues. CDR3 nucleotide sequence: TGTGCCACGGGACTAGCGGGGGTCTACGAGCAGTACTTC. It translates to CATGLAGVYEQYF.

This rearrangement joins TRBV5-1 to TRBJ2-6; TRBD1 aligns across 7 bases. CDR1 is SGHRS and CDR2 is YFSETQ in the germline V gene. The CDR3 has 17 residues. J was trimmed by 1 base and V by 0 bases; bases with no gene match: 4. The CDR3 sequence: CASSLEYRGSGANVLTF. The CDR3, as DNA: TGCGCCAGCAGCTTGGAGTACAGGGGATCTGGGGCCAACGTCCTGACTTTC. Looking up the rest from reference TRBV5-1 and TRBJ2-6 gives the full variable domain: KAGVTQTPRYLIKTRGQQVTLSCSPISGHRSVSWYQQTPGQGLQFLFEYFSETQRNKGNFPGRFSGRQFSNSRSEMNVSTLELGDSALYLCASSLEYRGSGANVLTFGAGSRLTVL.

The chain has TRBV19 and TRBJ2-1, with D hard to call. With 3 bases removed from V and 4 bases from J, the gap between germline ends came to 7 bases. The CDR3 has 13 residues. CDR1 is LNHDA and CDR2 is SQIVND in the germline V gene (reference sequence). The CDR3 nucleotides are TGTGCCAGTAGTATTAGGGCTTACAATGAGCAGTTCTTC. Encoded protein: CASSIRAYNEQFF.

This rearrangement joins TRBV6-5 to TRBJ1-2; a possible D gene is TRBD1 (5 bases). With 5 bases removed from V and 8 bases from J, the gap between germline ends came to 21 bases. Germline V gene sequence: CDR1 MNHEY, CDR2 SVGAGI. The length of the CDR3 is 15 residues. CDR3 coding DNA: TGTGCCAGCAGTCCACTCGGGGCAGTCCCCAACGGCTACACCTTC. Encoded protein: CASSPLGAVPNGYTF.

This clonotype was detected a few times. This sequence joins TRBV3-1 and TRBJ2-7, with D perhaps matching TRBD1 (6 bases). V lost 0 bases and J 3 bases, leaving 12 bases between the germline ends. The CDR3 is made up of 15 amino acids. Germline CDR1 LGHDT, CDR2 YNNKEL (reference sequence). The CDR3 region has the DNA TGTGCCAGCAGCCAAGAGGGGGCTGGGGACTACGAGCAGTACTTC. It yields the protein CASSQEGAGDYEQYF.